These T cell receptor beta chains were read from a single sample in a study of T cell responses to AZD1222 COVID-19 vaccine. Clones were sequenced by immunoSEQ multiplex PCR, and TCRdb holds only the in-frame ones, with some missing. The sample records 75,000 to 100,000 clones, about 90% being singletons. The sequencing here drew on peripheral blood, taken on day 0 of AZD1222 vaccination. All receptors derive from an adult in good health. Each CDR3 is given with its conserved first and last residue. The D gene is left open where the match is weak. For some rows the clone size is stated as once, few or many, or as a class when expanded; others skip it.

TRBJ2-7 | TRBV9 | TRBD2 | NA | TGTGCCAGCAGCCCCCGGGGTTGGCTAGCGGGTTACGAGCAGTACTTC | CASSPRGWLAGYEQYF
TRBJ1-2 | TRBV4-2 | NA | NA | TGTGCCAGCAGTCGGGACTTTCAGGGATTCTATGGCTACACCTTC | CASSRDFQGFYGYTF
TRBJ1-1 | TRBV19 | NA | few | TGTGCCAGTAGTATAATCTCGGGAACTGAAGCTTTCTTT | CASSIISGTEAFF
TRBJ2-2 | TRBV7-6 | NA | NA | TGTGCCAGCAGCAAGAACACCGGGGAGCTGTTTTTT | CASSKNTGELFF
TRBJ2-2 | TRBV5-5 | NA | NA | TGTGCCAGCAGCTTCAGGGGCCCCGGGGAGCTGTTTTTT | CASSFRGPGELFF
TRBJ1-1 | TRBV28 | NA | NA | TGTGCCAGCAGTTTGGCTCTGGAGGGAGCTTTCTTT | CASSLALEGAFF
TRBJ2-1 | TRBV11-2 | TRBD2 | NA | TGTGCCAGCAGCTTAGTAGAGGGAGGGTATGAGCAGTTCTTC | CASSLVEGGYEQFF
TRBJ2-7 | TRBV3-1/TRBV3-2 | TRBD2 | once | TGTGCCAGCAGCCAGCTAGCGGGAGGTAAGATCTCCTACGAGCAGTACTTC | CASSQLAGGKISYEQYF
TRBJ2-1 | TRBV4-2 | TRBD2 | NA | TGTGCCAGCAGCCAAGTACTTTCTGCGGTGCTAGCGGGGCTGAACATCAATGAGCAGTTCTTC | CASSQVLSAVLAGLNINEQFF
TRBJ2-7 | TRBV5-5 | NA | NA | TGTGCCAGCAGCTTTCCGACCTCCGGACGGGATTCCTACGAGCAGTACTTC | CASSFPTSGRDSYEQYF
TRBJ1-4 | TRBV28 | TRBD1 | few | TGTGCCAGCAGTCCACCGGGACAGGGGGGGGAAAAACTGTTTTTT | CASSPPGQGGEKLFF
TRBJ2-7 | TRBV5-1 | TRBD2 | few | TGCGCCAGCAGCGGGACTAGATTTTACGAGCAGTACTTC | CASSGTRFYEQYF
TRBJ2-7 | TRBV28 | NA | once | TGTGCCAGCGGGGAGCCCCCAGGGCAGTACTTC | CASGEPPGQYF
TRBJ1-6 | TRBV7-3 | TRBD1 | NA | TGTGCCAGCAGCTTAGACAGGGGGGATTCACCCCTCCACTTT | CASSLDRGDSPLHF
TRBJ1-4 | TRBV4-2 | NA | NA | TGTGCCAGCAGCCAAGAGACAGTTAGACTGTTTTTT | CASSQETVRLFF
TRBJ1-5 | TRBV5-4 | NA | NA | TGTGCCAGCAGCTTGGCAGGGGTGGGCAATCAGCCCCAGCATTTT | CASSLAGVGNQPQHF
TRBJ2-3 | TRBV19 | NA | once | TGTGCCAGTAGTGGGGGGGGCGGCCTCGCAGATACGCAGTATTTT | CASSGGGGLADTQYF
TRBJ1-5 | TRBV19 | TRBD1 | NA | TGTGCCAGTAGTATACGCCGTGGCAGGGGGGTTGGGTATAGCAATCAGCCCCAGCATTTT | CASSIRRGRGVGYSNQPQHF
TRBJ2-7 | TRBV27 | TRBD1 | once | TGTGCCAGCCGACGGACAGGACCCTACGAGCAGTACTTC | CASRRTGPYEQYF
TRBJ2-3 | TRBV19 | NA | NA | TGTGCCAGTAGTGGCCGATTCACAGATACGCAGTATTTT | CASSGRFTDTQYF
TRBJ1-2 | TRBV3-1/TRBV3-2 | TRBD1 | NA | TGTGCCAGCAGCCAGAGGACAGGGGCTAACTATGGCTACACCTTC | CASSQRTGANYGYTF
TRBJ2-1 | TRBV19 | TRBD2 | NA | TGTGCCAGTAGTAACCCACTAGCGGGAAGGCGCAATGAGCAGTTCTTC | CASSNPLAGRRNEQFF
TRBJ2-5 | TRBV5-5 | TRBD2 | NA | TGTGCCAGCAGCTTTTTCCCTAGCGGCCAAGAGACCCAGTACTTC | CASSFFPSGQETQYF
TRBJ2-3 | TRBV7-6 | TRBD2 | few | TGTGCCAGCACGGAGGGACTAGCGGGAGGATATACGCAGTATTTT | CASTEGLAGGYTQYF
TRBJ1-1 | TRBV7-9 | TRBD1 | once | TGTGCCAGCAGCTGGGACAGGAAGGGCGATGAAGCTTTCTTT | CASSWDRKGDEAFF
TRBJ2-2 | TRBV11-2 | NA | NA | TGTGCCAGCAGCTTAGAAACGGCAGGGAGCACCGGGGAGCTGTTTTTT | CASSLETAGSTGELFF
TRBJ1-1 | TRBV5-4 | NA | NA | TGTGCCAGCAGCCGCCCACAGGGTATGAACACTGAAGCTTTCTTT | CASSRPQGMNTEAFF
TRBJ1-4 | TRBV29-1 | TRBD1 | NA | TGCAGCGTTGAAGACAGGGGGCGAGAAAAACTGTTTTTT | CSVEDRGREKLFF
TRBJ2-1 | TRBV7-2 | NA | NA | TGTGCCAGCAGCTTCGCACAGGGTGGGCACAATGAGCAGTTCTTC | CASSFAQGGHNEQFF
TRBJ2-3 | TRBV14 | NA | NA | TGTGCCAGCACCGCTGGATCACAGGGAGCTACGCAGTATTTT | CASTAGSQGATQYF
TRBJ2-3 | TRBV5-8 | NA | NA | TGTGCCAGCAGCGGCTCGGGACGGATATCAGATACGCAGTATTTT | CASSGSGRISDTQYF